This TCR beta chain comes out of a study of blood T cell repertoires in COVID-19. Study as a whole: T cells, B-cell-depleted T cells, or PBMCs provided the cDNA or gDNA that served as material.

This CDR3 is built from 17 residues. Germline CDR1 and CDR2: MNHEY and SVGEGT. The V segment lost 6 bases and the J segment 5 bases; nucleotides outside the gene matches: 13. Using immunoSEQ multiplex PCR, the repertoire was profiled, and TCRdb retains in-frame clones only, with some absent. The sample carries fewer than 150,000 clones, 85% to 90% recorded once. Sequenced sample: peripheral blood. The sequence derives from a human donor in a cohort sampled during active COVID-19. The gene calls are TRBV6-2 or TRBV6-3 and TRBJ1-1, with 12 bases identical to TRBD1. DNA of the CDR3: TGTGCCAGCAGCCCCGGGACAGGGGGCATTAGGCGGACTGAAGCTTTCTTT. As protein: CASSPGTGGIRRTEAFF.